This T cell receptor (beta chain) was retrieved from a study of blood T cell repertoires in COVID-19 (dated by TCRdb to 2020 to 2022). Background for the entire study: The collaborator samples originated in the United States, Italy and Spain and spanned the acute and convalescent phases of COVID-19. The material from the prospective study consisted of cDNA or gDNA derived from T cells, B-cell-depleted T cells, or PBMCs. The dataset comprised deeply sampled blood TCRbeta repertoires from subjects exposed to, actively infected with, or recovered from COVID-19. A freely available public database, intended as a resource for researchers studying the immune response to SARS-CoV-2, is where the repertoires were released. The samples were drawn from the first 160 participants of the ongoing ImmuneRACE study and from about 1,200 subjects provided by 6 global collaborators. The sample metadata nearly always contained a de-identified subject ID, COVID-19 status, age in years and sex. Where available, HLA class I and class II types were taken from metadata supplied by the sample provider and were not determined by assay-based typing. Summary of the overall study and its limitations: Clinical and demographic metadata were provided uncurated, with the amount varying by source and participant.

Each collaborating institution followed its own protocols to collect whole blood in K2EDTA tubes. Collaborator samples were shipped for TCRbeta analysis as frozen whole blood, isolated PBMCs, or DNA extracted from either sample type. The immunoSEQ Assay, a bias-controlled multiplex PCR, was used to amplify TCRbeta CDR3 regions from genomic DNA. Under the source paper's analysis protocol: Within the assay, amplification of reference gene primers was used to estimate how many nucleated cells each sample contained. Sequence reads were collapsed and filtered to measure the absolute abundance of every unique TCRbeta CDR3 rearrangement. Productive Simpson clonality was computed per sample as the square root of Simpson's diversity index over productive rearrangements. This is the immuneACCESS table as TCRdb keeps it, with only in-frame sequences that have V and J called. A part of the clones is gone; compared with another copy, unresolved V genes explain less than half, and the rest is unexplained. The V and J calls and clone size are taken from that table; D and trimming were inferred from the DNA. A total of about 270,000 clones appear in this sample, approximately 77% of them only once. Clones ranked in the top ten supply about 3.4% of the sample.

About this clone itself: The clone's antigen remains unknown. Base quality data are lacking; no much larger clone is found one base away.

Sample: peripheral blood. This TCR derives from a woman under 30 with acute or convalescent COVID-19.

The sequence in DNA is TGCGCCAGCAGCTGGAGAGGGGACAGGGGTATCAATGAGCAGTTCTTC. Its translation reads: CASSWRGDRGINEQFF. This sequence uses TRBV5-1 and TRBJ2-1, and TRBD1 aligns with 10 junction nucleotides. Trimming takes 3 bases off V and 6 bases off J; junction bases not matched to a gene: 9. The CDR3 runs 16 residues from the cysteine to the phenylalanine. Only the CDR3 region is kept as DNA, spanning 48 bases read in frame from base 1. Via the germline V gene, CDR1 is SGHRS and CDR2 YFSETQ.